The 10 T cell receptor beta chains below all came from one sample that was sequenced in a study of CD8 T cells in Susac syndrome. Reverse transcription used about 0.45 to 1 ug RNA and random hexamers. TCRdb reprocessed the immunoSEQ multiplex PCR reads with MiXCR, giving one entry per CDR3 protein. The sample contains roughly 120,000 distinct CDR3 sequences, approximately 93% of which appear only once. Source material: CD8+ T cells from PBMCs. These receptors were obtained from a human donor with multiple sclerosis.

V gene TRBV7-8 combines with J gene TRBJ2-7; D may match TRBD1 or TRBD2 (5 bases each). Germline V gene lookup returns CDR1 SGHVS and CDR2 FQNEAQ. Trimming removed 3 bases from V and 5 bases from J, with 11 bases in between. CDR3 length equals 13 residues. CDR3 DNA sequence: TGTGCCAGCAGCTTGGGGGTTGTCCACGAGCAGTACTTC. Amino acid sequence: CASSLGVVHEQYF.

This rearrangement joins TRBV24-1 to TRBJ1-2; D might be TRBD1 (5 bases). CDR3 length: 13 amino acids. CDR1 is KGHDR, CDR2 SFDVKD, per germline. Trimming took 6 bases from V and 4 from J, leaving 11 bases between them. The CDR3: CATSKGLRYGYTF. CDR3 DNA sequence: TGTGCCACCAGTAAGGGGTTACGCTATGGCTACACCTTC.

The J gene is TRBJ2-1, the V gene TRBV20-1, with TRBD1 matching 9 bases. V lost 0 bases and J lost 6; bases outside the gene matches: 6. The CDR3 spans 15 residues. Germline V gives CDR1 DFQATT, CDR2 SNEGSKA (reference sequence). CDR3 region: CSARDKGTGRNEQFF. The CDR3, as DNA: TGCAGTGCTAGAGACAAGGGGACAGGGCGCAATGAGCAGTTCTTC.

This chain links TRBV27 with TRBJ2-3; D gene ambiguous. CDR1 is MNHEY, CDR2 SMNVEV, per germline (reference sequence). With 8 bases removed from V and 0 bases from J, the gap between germline ends came to 6 bases. This CDR3 is built from 12 residues. The CDR3 nucleotides read TGTGCCAGCGTCGGTAGCACAGATACGCAGTATTTT. Its protein is CASVGSTDTQYF.

V and J are TRBV13 and TRBJ2-5; 12 nucleotides align to TRBD1. J lost 5 bases, V lost 4 bases, and 11 bases had no gene match. The CDR3 has 17 amino acids. CDR1 is PRHDT and CDR2 is FYEKMQ in the germline V gene (reference sequence). The CDR3 loop reads CASSSVDAGTGGETQYF. The DNA of the CDR3 is TGTGCCAGCAGCTCTGTTGATGCCGGGACAGGGGGCGAGACCCAGTACTTC.

The gene calls are TRBV28 and TRBJ2-3, with D perhaps matching TRBD2 (6 bases). The length of the CDR3 is 15 residues. Germline-derived CDR1 and CDR2 are MDHEN and SYDVKM. Trimming cost V 3 bases and J 3 bases, with 13 bases left between them. The CDR3 loop reads CASSFSAGSTDTQYF. Here the CDR3 DNA reads TGTGCCAGCAGTTTTTCGGCGGGGAGTACAGATACGCAGTATTTT.

This chain connects TRBV29-1 to TRBJ2-3; 9 bases map to TRBD1. Trimming cost V 3 bases and J 2 bases; bases outside gene matches: 9. Germline V CDR1 and CDR2: SQVTM, ANQGSEA. CDR3 length: 16 amino acids. Here the CDR3 reads CSVEDEQGAPTDTQYF. CDR3 bases: TGCAGCGTTGAGGACGAACAGGGGGCCCCCACAGATACGCAGTATTTT.

The J gene is TRBJ2-4, the V gene TRBV12-3 or TRBV12-4, with D tentatively TRBD1 (6 bases). V gave up 2 bases and J gave up 0 bases, with 14 bases separating them. This CDR3 comprises 17 residues. CDR3 DNA: TGTGCCAGCAGTTTATTCTACAGGGAAGGAGCCAAAAACATTCAGTACTTC. It codes for CASSLFYREGAKNIQYF.

The V and J genes are TRBV6-5 and TRBJ2-7, with a tentative D call TRBD2 (6 bases). This CDR3 has 13 amino acids. The ends were cut back, 0 bases at V and 6 bases at J, with 9 bases in the middle. CDR1 is MNHEY, CDR2 SVGAGI, per germline. The CDR3 spells CASSYSTSSEQYF. The CDR3 DNA reads as TGTGCCAGCAGTTACTCGACTAGTTCCGAGCAGTACTTC.

V and J are TRBV7-9 and TRBJ2-5; D may match TRBD1 or TRBD2 (5 bases each). CDR3 length equals 16 residues. The V end lost 0 bases, the J end lost 5 bases, and 16 bases lay between the germline ends. Germline assignment: CDR1 SEHNR and CDR2 FQNEAQ (reference sequence). The DNA for the CDR3 is TGTGCCAGCAGCTTAGCGGATGAGGGGACCCGTGAGACCCAGTACTTC. It is translated as CASSLADEGTRETQYF.